A selection of T cell receptor beta chains follows, all from one sample in a study of blood T cell repertoires in COVID-19. Produced via immunoSEQ multiplex PCR; TCRdb's table is partial and in-frame only. The sample shows about 180,000 clones, around 83% of them seen only once. Sequencing input: peripheral blood. Receptor source: a woman aged 70-85 years with COVID-19, enrolled during active disease. CDR3s include the opening cysteine and the closing phenylalanine or tryptophan. The order of the fields is J gene, V gene, D gene, clone size, CDR3 protein, CDR3 DNA. D genes are given only for firm matches. Not every row has a clone size; where given, it reads once, few, many or a size class.

TRBJ1-2 | TRBV6-5 | NA | NA | CASSYRGGAPDGYTF | TGTGCCAGCAGTTATCGGGGAGGGGCGCCGGATGGCTACACCTTC
TRBJ1-2 | TRBV6-5 | NA | NA | CASSYNRSPNGYTF | TGTGCCAGCAGTTACAACAGGTCACCGAATGGCTACACCTTC
TRBJ2-2 | TRBV11-2 | TRBD2 | NA | CASSLVSRGGTGELFF | TGTGCCAGCAGCTTAGTTTCTAGGGGAGGGACCGGGGAGCTGTTTTTT
TRBJ2-1 | TRBV5-1 | NA | once | CASSLQESSYNEQFF | TGCGCCAGCAGCTTGCAGGAAAGCTCCTACAATGAGCAGTTCTTC
TRBJ2-3 | TRBV3-1/TRBV3-2 | NA | NA | CASSLLSSGKSDTQYF | TGTGCCAGCAGCCTCTTATCTTCAGGGAAGTCGGATACGCAGTATTTT
TRBJ1-5 | TRBV19 | NA | NA | CASSPVWTASTPNQPQHF | TGTGCCAGTTCTCCCGTTTGGACAGCCTCCACTCCCAATCAGCCCCAGCATTTT
TRBJ2-5 | TRBV3-1/TRBV3-2 | TRBD2 | once | CASSLLLAATQETQYF | TGTGCCAGCAGCCTTCTTCTAGCGGCGACTCAAGAGACCCAGTACTTC
TRBJ2-7 | TRBV15 | NA | NA | CATSRDRLAVVYEQYF | TGTGCCACCAGCAGAGATCGCCTAGCCGTAGTATACGAGCAGTACTTC
TRBJ1-5 | TRBV5-4 | NA | NA | CASSLDTGKGGQPQHF | TGTGCCAGCAGCTTGGATACGGGAAAGGGCGGACAGCCCCAGCATTTT
TRBJ2-5 | TRBV6-5 | TRBD1 | NA | CASSPRDRGLGTQYF | TGTGCCAGCAGTCCCCGGGACAGGGGATTGGGGACCCAGTACTTC